Below, 23 T cell receptor beta chains from the same sample are listed, as sequenced in a study of blood T cell repertoires in COVID-19. Libraries were prepared by immunoSEQ multiplex PCR; TCRdb keeps only in-frame clonotypes and omits some of them. The sample lists about 48,000 clones, approximately 80% occurring once. The specimen sequenced was peripheral blood. These TCRs come from a human donor with active or convalescent COVID-19. The donor label of this sample is uncertain.

The rearrangement links TRBV7-8 to TRBJ2-7; D is uncertain. The V end was cut by 5 bases, the J end by 2 bases, with 13 bases between. In germline, CDR1 is SGHVS, CDR2 FQNEAQ. The CDR3 contains 14 residues. The CDR3 DNA follows: TGTGCCAGCAGCCAAGGCCAGCGCACCTACGAGCAGTACTTC. Its protein product is CASSQGQRTYEQYF.

This rearrangement joins TRBV28 to TRBJ1-4, with D hard to call. Germline V CDR1 and CDR2: MDHEN, SYDVKM. V gave up 8 bases and J gave up 8 bases, with 15 bases separating them. CDR3 size: 13 residues. The CDR3 DNA follows: TGTGCCAGCGGAGACGGGGTAGGCGAAAAACTGTTTTTT. Encoded protein: CASGDGVGEKLFF.

This clone was seen only a few times. This chain uses TRBV6-1 with TRBJ2-1; weak D call: TRBD2 (6 bases). The germline gives CDR1 MNHNS, CDR2 SASEGT. The CDR3 is 14 amino acids. With 8 bases removed from V and 6 bases from J, the gap between germline ends came to 17 bases. CDR3: CASGASAPSNEQFF. DNA of the CDR3: TGTGCCAGCGGGGCTAGCGCACCCTCCAATGAGCAGTTCTTC.

This clone was counted a few times. The V gene is TRBV6-6, the J gene TRBJ2-7; TRBD2 matches 11 bases. The J segment lost 0 bases and the V segment lost 6 bases, leaving 4 bases of the junction unmatched. This CDR3 comprises 15 residues. Per the germline V gene, CDR1 is MNHNY and CDR2 is SVGAGI (reference sequence). This chain's CDR3 is CASSGLAGLSYEQYF. In DNA, the CDR3 is TGTGCCAGCAGCGGACTAGCGGGTCTCTCCTACGAGCAGTACTTC.

The chain uses TRBV28 and TRBJ2-3, with D possibly being TRBD1 (6 bases). Germline CDR1 reads MDHEN; CDR2 reads SYDVKM. V dropped 4 bases and J dropped 3 bases, with 17 bases sitting between them. The CDR3 covers 16 residues. The CDR3 spells CASSSKQGTFTDTQYF. The CDR3 DNA follows: TGTGCCAGCAGTTCTAAACAGGGTACCTTTACAGATACGCAGTATTTT. The full variable domain, rest sourced from reference TRBV28 and TRBJ2-3, is DVKVTQSSRYLVKRTGEKVFLECVQDMDHENMFWYRQDPGLGLRLIYFSYDVKMKEKGDIPEGYSVSREKKERFSLILESASTNQTSMYLCASSSKQGTFTDTQYFGPGTRLTVL.

The gene calls are TRBV9 and TRBJ1-1, with a weak D call TRBD1 (5 bases). The V end was cut by 4 bases, the J end by 4 bases, with 11 bases between. The CDR3 extends over 13 amino acids. Germline CDR1 SGDLS, CDR2 YYNGEE. DNA for the CDR3: TGTGCCAGCAGCCGTGCGGGGGGCACTGAAGCTTTCTTT. This gives the protein CASSRAGGTEAFF.

The CDR3 DNA sequence: TGTGCCAGCCTAGATTCGGGAGGCCCAGATACGCAGTATTTT. It is translated as CASLDSGGPDTQYF. The chain carries TRBV2 and TRBJ2-3; TRBD2 agrees at 7 bases. V trimming: 8 bases; J trimming: 4 bases; junction bases outside the gene matches: 9. Germline V lookup: CDR1 SNHLY, CDR2 FYNNEI. The CDR3 totals 14 residues.

The V gene is TRBV6-5, the J gene TRBJ1-5; no firm D call. CDR1 is MNHEY and CDR2 is SVGAGI in the germline V gene. Between the trimmed V and J ends, which lost 6 bases and 1 base, there was a span of 10 bases. The CDR3 runs 14 residues. The CDR3 sequence: CASRSHRSNQPQHF. The CDR3 region has the DNA TGTGCCAGCAGAAGCCACCGGAGCAATCAGCCCCAGCATTTT.

This chain links TRBV5-6 with TRBJ2-4, with 7 bases lining up with TRBD1. This CDR3 is built from 17 residues. V was clipped by 3 bases and J by 1 base; unmatched bases: 10. The germline CDR1 and CDR2 sequences are SGHDT and YYEEEE. CDR3 loop: CASSSAPGTAAKNIQYF. CDR3 coding DNA: TGTGCCAGCAGCTCAGCACCCGGGACAGCCGCCAAAAACATTCAGTACTTC.

This clone was observed a few times. V and J are TRBV7-3 and TRBJ2-3; possibly TRBD1 for D (6 bases). The CDR3 consists of 15 residues. Trimming shortened V by 5 bases and J by 1 base, and 13 bases separated the two germline ends. The germline V gene encodes CDR1 SGHTA and CDR2 FQGTGA. DNA for the CDR3: TGTGCCAGCAGCACAGGGTTCACAGGCACAGATACGCAGTATTTT. Encoded protein: CASSTGFTGTDTQYF.

This clone occurred once. The chain joins TRBV18 to TRBJ1-3, with D maybe TRBD1 (6 bases). In germline, CDR1 is KGHSH, CDR2 LQKENI. With 3 bases removed from V and 0 bases from J, the gap between germline ends came to 15 bases. This CDR3 has 17 residues. The CDR3 loop is CASSPLDSGFSGNTIYF. The CDR3 DNA follows: TGTGCCAGCTCACCGCTGGACAGTGGGTTCTCTGGAAACACCATATATTTT.

The rearrangement uses TRBV19 and TRBJ2-7; possible D gene TRBD1, 6 bases. The CDR3 runs to 13 residues. The germline V gene encodes CDR1 LNHDA and CDR2 SQIVND (reference sequence). V was clipped by 3 bases and J by 4 bases, with 10 bases between them. This CDR3 is CASSMGAEYEQYF. The DNA of the CDR3 is TGTGCCAGTAGTATGGGGGCCGAGTACGAGCAGTACTTC.

The chain carries TRBV19 and TRBJ1-2, with D tentatively TRBD1 (5 bases). CDR3 length: 15 amino acids. The germline gives CDR1 LNHDA, CDR2 SQIVND (reference sequence). The germline V and J ends were trimmed by 3 bases and 2 bases, with 13 bases remaining between them. The CDR3 reads CASSIGGRTNYGYTF. Written as DNA, the CDR3 is TGTGCCAGTAGTATCGGTGGACGGACAAACTATGGCTACACCTTC.

This chain joins TRBV19 and TRBJ1-2; tentative D call: TRBD1 (5 bases). CDR3 length: 17 amino acids. The ends were cut back, 0 bases at V and 5 bases at J, with 19 bases in the middle. Germline V gene sequence: CDR1 LNHDA, CDR2 SQIVND (reference sequence). The CDR3 sequence is CASSIDGGRPGTYGYTF. The CDR3 DNA reads TGTGCCAGTAGTATAGACGGGGGACGGCCCGGTACTTATGGCTACACCTTC.

This chain links TRBV4-2 with TRBJ2-7, with 7 bases matching TRBD1. CDR3 length: 16 residues. Trimming took 0 bases from V and 0 from J; bases not matched to a gene: 5. CDR1 is LGHNA and CDR2 is YNFKEQ in the germline V gene. CDR3 bases: TGTGCCAGCAGCCAAGAGCCGGCAGGGGGCTCCTACGAGCAGTACTTC. Translation gives CASSQEPAGGSYEQYF.

This clone was recorded once. The chain joins TRBV28 to TRBJ1-2; D is perhaps TRBD1 (6 bases). Trimming took 6 bases from V and 5 from J, leaving 22 bases between them. Per the germline V gene, CDR1 is MDHEN and CDR2 is SYDVKM. This CDR3 is 16 amino acids long. CDR3 residues: CASSGGGRVAGYGYTF. Written as DNA, the CDR3 is TGTGCCAGCAGCGGGGGGGGCAGGGTGGCCGGATATGGCTACACCTTC.

The rearrangement joins TRBV19 to TRBJ2-7; 7 nucleotides line up with TRBD2. V was pared by 7 bases and J by 7 bases, with 4 bases of the junction left unmatched. Germline assignment: CDR1 LNHDA and CDR2 SQIVND (reference sequence). This CDR3 spans 11 amino acids. CDR3 sequence reads: CASKGSGEQYF. As DNA, the CDR3 is TGTGCCAGTAAGGGTAGCGGGGAGCAGTACTTC.

This clone was found once. The chain uses TRBV11-3 and TRBJ1-3; TRBD1 matches at 9 bases. Germline loops: CDR1 SGHNT, CDR2 YENEEA. The CDR3 loop spans 16 amino acids. Losses at the gene ends were 7 bases for V and 4 bases for J; bases not matched to a gene: 11. Here the CDR3 reads CASNPGQGRQGNTIYF. The CDR3 DNA reads as TGTGCCAGCAACCCGGGACAGGGACGACAGGGAAACACCATATATTTT.

The chain carries TRBV7-3 and TRBJ2-3, with D tentatively TRBD1 (6 bases). Trimming cost V 2 bases and J 0 bases, with 15 bases left between them. Germline values: CDR1 SGHTA, CDR2 FQGTGA. This CDR3 contains 17 residues. In DNA form, the CDR3 reads TGTGCCAGCAGCTTAGCCGGCATACAGGGAAGCACAGATACGCAGTATTTT. This sequence encodes CASSLAGIQGSTDTQYF.

The table lists this clone with a few counts. This chain connects TRBV13 to TRBJ2-7; 8 bases are shared with TRBD2. With V trimmed by 0 bases and J by 1 base, 11 bases remained unmatched. The CDR3 runs to 18 residues. Germline lookup yields CDR1 PRHDT and CDR2 FYEKMQ (reference sequence). The CDR3 loop reads CASSLGSWLAGISYEQYF. DNA of the CDR3: TGTGCCAGCAGCTTAGGGTCTTGGTTAGCGGGGATTTCCTACGAGCAGTACTTC.

The chain couples TRBV10-3 to TRBJ2-5; 9 bases line up with TRBD1. V lost 7 bases to trimming and J lost 2 bases; unmatched junction nucleotides: 5. The germline V gene encodes CDR1 ENHRY and CDR2 SYGVKD. The CDR3 has 14 amino acids. The CDR3 region is CAINPGQGQETQYF. CDR3 nucleotides: TGTGCCATCAATCCTGGACAGGGGCAAGAGACCCAGTACTTC.

The CDR3 protein is CASSPVGGGIDTQYF. The CDR3 DNA follows: TGCGCCAGCAGCCCAGTTGGAGGGGGCATAGATACGCAGTATTTT. This chain uses TRBV4-3 with TRBJ2-3; a possible D gene is TRBD1 (7 bases). Germline assignment: CDR1 LGHNA and CDR2 YSLEER. The CDR3 has 15 amino acids. V dropped 4 bases and J dropped 5 bases, with 16 bases sitting between them.

This clone was seen just once. The chain recombines TRBV6-2 or TRBV6-3 with TRBJ2-7; a possible D gene is TRBD2 (5 bases). The V end lost 6 bases, the J end lost 2 bases, and 17 bases lay between the germline ends. This CDR3 is built from 15 residues. CDR1 is MNHEY, CDR2 SVGEGT, per germline. The CDR3 DNA follows: TGTGCCAGCAGCTTCCCCCGTGCCGGGGCCTACGAGCAGTACTTC. Protein sequence: CASSFPRAGAYEQYF.